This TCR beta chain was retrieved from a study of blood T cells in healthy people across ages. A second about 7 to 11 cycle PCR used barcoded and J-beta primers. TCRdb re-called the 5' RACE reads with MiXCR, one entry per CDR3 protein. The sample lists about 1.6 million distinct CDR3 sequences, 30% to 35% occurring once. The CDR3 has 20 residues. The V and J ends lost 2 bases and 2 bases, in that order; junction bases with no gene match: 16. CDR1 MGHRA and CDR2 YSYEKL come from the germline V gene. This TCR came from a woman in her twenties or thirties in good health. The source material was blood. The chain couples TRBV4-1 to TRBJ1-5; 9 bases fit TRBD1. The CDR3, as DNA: TGCGCCAGCAGCCAAAGCTACCGGGACAGGGTTGGGGTGGGCAATCAGCCCCAGCATTTT. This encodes CASSQSYRDRVGVGNQPQHF.